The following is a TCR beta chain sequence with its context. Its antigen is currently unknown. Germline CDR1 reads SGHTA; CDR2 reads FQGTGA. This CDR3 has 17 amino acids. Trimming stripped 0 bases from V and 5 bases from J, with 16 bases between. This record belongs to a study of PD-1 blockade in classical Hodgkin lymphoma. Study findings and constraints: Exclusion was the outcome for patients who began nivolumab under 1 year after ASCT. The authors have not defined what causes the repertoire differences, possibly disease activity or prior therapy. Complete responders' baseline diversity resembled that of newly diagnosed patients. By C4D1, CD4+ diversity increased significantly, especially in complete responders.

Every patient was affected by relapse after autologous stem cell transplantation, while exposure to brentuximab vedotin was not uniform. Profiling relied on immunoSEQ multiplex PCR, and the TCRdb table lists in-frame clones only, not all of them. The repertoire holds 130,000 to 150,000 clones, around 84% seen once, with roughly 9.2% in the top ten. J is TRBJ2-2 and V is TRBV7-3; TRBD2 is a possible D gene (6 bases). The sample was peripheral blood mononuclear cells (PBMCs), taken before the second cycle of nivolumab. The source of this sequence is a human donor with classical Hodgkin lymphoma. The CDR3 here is CASSLTPTSFLTGELFF. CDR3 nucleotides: TGTGCCAGCAGCTTAACCCCGACTAGTTTTTTAACCGGGGAGCTGTTTTTT.